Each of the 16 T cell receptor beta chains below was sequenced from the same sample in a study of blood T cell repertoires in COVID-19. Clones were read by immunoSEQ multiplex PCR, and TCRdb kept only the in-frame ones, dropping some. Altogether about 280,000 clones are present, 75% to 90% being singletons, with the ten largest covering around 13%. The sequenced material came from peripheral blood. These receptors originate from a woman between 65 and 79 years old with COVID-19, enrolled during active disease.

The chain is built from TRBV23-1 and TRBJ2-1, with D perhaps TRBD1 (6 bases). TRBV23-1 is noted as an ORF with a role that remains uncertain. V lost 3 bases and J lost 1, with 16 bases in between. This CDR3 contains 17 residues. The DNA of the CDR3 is TGCGCCAGCAGTCACGATCCTGACAGGTCTTCCTACAATGAGCAGTTCTTC. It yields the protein CASSHDPDRSSYNEQFF.

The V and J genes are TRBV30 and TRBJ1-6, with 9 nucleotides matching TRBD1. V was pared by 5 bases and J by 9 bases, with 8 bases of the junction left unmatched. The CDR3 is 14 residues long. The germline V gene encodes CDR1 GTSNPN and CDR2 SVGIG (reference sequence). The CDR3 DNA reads TGTGCCTGGGACCCGGGACAGGGAGGTTCACCCCTCCACTTT. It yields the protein CAWDPGQGGSPLHF.

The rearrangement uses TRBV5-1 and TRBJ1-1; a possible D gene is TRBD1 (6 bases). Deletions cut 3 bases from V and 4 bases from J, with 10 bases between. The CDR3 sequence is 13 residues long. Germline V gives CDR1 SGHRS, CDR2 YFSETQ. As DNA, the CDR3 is TGCGCCAGCAGCTGGGAGACAGGCACTGAAGCTTTCTTT. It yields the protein CASSWETGTEAFF.

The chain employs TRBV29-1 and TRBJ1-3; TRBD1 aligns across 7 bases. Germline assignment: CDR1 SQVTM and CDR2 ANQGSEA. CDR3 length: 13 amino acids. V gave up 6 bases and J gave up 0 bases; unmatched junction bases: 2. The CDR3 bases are TGCAGCGTCCACAGGGGCTCTGGAAACACCATATATTTT. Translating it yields CSVHRGSGNTIYF.

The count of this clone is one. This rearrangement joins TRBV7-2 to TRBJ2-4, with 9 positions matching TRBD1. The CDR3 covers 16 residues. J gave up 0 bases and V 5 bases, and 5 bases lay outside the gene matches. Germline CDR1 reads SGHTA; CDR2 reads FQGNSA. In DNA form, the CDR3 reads TGTGCCAGCAGCCCGGACAGGGGCCTAGCCAAAAACATTCAGTACTTC. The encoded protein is CASSPDRGLAKNIQYF. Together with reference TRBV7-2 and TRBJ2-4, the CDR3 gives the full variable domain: GAGVSQSPSNKVTEKGKDVELRCDPISGHTALYWYRQSLGQGLEFLIYFQGNSAPDKSGLPSDRFSAERTGGSVSTLTIQRTQQEDSAVYLCASSPDRGLAKNIQYFGAGTRLSVL.

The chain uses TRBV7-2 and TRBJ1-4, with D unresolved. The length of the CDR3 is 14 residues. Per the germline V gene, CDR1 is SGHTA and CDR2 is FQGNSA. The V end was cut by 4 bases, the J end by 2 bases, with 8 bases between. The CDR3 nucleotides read TGTGCCAGCAGCTCAGACAAGACTAATGAAAAACTGTTTTTT. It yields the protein CASSSDKTNEKLFF. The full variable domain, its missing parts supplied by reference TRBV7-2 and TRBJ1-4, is GAGVSQSPSNKVTEKGKDVELRCDPISGHTALYWYRQSLGQGLEFLIYFQGNSAPDKSGLPSDRFSAERTGGSVSTLTIQRTQQEDSAVYLCASSSDKTNEKLFFGSGTQLSVL.

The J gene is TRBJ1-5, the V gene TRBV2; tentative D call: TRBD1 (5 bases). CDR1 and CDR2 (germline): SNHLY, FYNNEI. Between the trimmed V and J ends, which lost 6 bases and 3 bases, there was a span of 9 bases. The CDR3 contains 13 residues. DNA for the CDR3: TGTGCCAGCAGGTCAGGGCTCAATCAGCCCCAGCATTTT. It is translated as CASRSGLNQPQHF.

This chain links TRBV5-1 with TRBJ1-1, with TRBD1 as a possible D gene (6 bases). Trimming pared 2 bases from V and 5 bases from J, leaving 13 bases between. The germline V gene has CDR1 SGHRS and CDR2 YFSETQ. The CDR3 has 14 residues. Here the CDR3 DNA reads TGCGCCAGCAGCTTAGGGCGGGGGGCAACTGAAGCTTTCTTT. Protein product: CASSLGRGATEAFF.

The CDR3, as DNA: TGCAGTGCTAGTAGCGGGGCATTGGAGACCCAGTACTTC. Translated, it gives CSASSGALETQYF. The genes are TRBV20-1 and TRBJ2-5, with 8 bases fitting TRBD2. The CDR3 loop spans 13 amino acids. The trim removed 3 bases at V and 5 bases at J, leaving 5 bases unmatched. Per the germline V gene, CDR1 is DFQATT and CDR2 is SNEGSKA (reference sequence).

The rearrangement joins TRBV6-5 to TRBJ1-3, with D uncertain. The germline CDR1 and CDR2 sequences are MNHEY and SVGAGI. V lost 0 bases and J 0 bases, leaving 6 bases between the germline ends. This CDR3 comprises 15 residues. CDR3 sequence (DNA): TGTGCCAGCAGTTACTCGTATATCTCTGGAAACACCATATATTTT. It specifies CASSYSYISGNTIYF.

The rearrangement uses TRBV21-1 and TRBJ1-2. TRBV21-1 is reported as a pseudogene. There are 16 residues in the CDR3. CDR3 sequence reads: CASSKVGGRANYGYTF. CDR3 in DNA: TGTGCCAGCAGCAAAGTCGGGGGGCGAGCTAACTATGGCTACACCTTC.

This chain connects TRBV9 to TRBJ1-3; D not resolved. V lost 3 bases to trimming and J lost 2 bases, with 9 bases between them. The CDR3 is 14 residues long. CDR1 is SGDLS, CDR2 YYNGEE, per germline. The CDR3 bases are TGTGCCAGCAGCGCTCCCTTTACTGGAAACACCATATATTTT. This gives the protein CASSAPFTGNTIYF.

In DNA, the CDR3 is TGTGCCTGGACCCTCGCTGGGCAGCATACAGATACGCAGTATTTT. This encodes CAWTLAGQHTDTQYF. The chain combines TRBV30 with TRBJ2-3, with D unclear. Trimming pared 4 bases from V and 3 bases from J, leaving 17 bases between. Germline lookup yields CDR1 GTSNPN and CDR2 SVGIG (reference sequence). CDR3 size: 15 residues.

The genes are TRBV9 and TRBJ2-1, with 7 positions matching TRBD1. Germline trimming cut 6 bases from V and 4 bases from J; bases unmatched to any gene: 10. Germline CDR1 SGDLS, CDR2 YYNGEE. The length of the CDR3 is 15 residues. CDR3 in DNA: TGTGCCAGCACTTCTTCCGGGACAGAGTACAATGAGCAGTTCTTC. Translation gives CASTSSGTEYNEQFF.

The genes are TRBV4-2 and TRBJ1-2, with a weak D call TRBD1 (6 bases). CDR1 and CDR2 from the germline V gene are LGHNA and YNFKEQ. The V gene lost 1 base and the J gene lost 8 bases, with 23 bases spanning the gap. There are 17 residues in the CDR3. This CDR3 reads CASSQANREGAASGYTF. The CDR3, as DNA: TGTGCCAGCAGCCAAGCGAACAGGGAAGGGGCTGCGTCAGGCTACACCTTC.

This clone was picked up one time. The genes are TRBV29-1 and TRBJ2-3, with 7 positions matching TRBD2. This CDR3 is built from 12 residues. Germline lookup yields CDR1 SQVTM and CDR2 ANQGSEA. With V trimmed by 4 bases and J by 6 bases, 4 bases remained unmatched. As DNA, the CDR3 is TGCAGCGTTGGGGGGGGAGCGGATACGCAGTATTTT. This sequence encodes CSVGGGADTQYF.